The rows below give T cell receptor beta chains drawn from one sample of a study of cytomegalovirus exposure and HLA in healthy donors. This table comes from immunoSEQ multiplex PCR, and its TCRdb copy is limited to in-frame clones, with some not included. The sample has approximately 100,000 clones; around 79% are singletons. The sample taken for sequencing was PBMCs. The receptor set was obtained from a man aged 50-60 years in good health and CMV-seropositive. The CDR3 runs from the conserved cysteine through the conserved F or W. D genes are given only for firm matches. Only some rows state a clone size, as once, few, many or a class for expanded clones.

j_call | clone_size | d_call | v_call | cdr3_nt | cdr3_aa
TRBJ1-5 | NA | NA | TRBV19 | TGTGCCAGTAGTATAGCCAGTACTCAGCCCCAGCATTTT | CASSIASTQPQHF
TRBJ2-5 | NA | NA | TRBV6-6 | TGTGCCAGCAGTTACGGCGGGAACCAAGAGACCCAGTACTTC | CASSYGGNQETQYF
TRBJ1-1 | few | NA | TRBV27 | TGTGCCAGCGGTCGTTACAGGGACCCTGAAGCTTTCTTT | CASGRYRDPEAFF
TRBJ1-5 | NA | TRBD1 | TRBV9 | TGTGCCAGCAGCGGACAGGGGGCCTCGGGTCAGCCCCAGCATTTT | CASSGQGASGQPQHF
TRBJ2-7 | NA | NA | TRBV28 | TGTGCCAGCAGTCCCCTGTACGAGCAGTACTTC | CASSPLYEQYF
TRBJ1-2 | NA | TRBD1 | TRBV30 | TGTGCCTGTGAGGACAGGGGGCGCGGGGGCTACACCTTC | CACEDRGRGGYTF
TRBJ2-7 | NA | TRBD2 | TRBV6-1 | TGTGCCAGCACGACGGGAGGTTCTTCCTACGAGCAGTACTTC | CASTTGGSSYEQYF
TRBJ1-1 | NA | TRBD1 | TRBV6-4 | TGTGCCAGCAGTGATCGCGCGACAGGGGGATACACTGAAGCTTTCTTT | CASSDRATGGYTEAFF
TRBJ2-7 | NA | TRBD2 | TRBV4-2 | TGTGCCAGCAGCCAAGAGAGGTTGGCTAGCGGGAGCTACGAGCAGTACTTC | CASSQERLASGSYEQYF
TRBJ2-7 | NA | NA | TRBV27 | TGTGCCAGCAGTGTCGGACAGAAAGCCTACGAGCAGTACTTC | CASSVGQKAYEQYF
TRBJ1-4 | NA | TRBD1 | TRBV10-3 | TGTGCCATCAGTGAGGGACAGGGGAGGGGTGAAAAACTGTTTTTT | CAISEGQGRGEKLFF
TRBJ2-3 | NA | NA | TRBV7-2 | TGTGCCAGCAGCCCTGGGACTGGCCTTCCCACAGATACGCAGTATTTT | CASSPGTGLPTDTQYF
TRBJ2-1 | NA | TRBD2 | TRBV7-6 | TGTGCCAGCAGCTTAGCGGGACTAGCGGGAGGGAATGAGCAGTTCTTC | CASSLAGLAGGNEQFF
TRBJ2-7 | NA | TRBD1 | TRBV7-2 | TGTGCCAGCAGCCCCTCGACAGGGGGCGGGTACGAGCAGTACTTC | CASSPSTGGGYEQYF
TRBJ1-4 | few | NA | TRBV28 | TGTGCCAGCACCCTTGGAGTGCTCCAGGAAAAACTGTTTTTT | CASTLGVLQEKLFF
TRBJ1-1 | NA | TRBD1 | TRBV30 | TGTGCCTGGAGTGTTCCCGACAGGGGGCGGACTGAAGCTTTCTTT | CAWSVPDRGRTEAFF
TRBJ1-2 | NA | NA | TRBV18 | TGTGCCAGCTCACCTTTGTTGGCAGGGACTAACTATGGCTACACCTTC | CASSPLLAGTNYGYTF
TRBJ1-1 | once | NA | TRBV6-1 | TGTGCCAGCAGCGGTCGGGGAGCGGGGGCCCTAGAAGCTTTCTTT | CASSGRGAGALEAFF
TRBJ2-5 | NA | TRBD1 | TRBV6-5 | TGTGCCAGCAGTTACAGGACAGGGGAAGAGACCCAGTACTTC | CASSYRTGEETQYF
TRBJ2-1 | NA | TRBD2 | TRBV7-3 | TGTGCCAGCAGCTTAGTGGGGGGGAATATTTACAATGAGCAGTTCTTC | CASSLVGGNIYNEQFF
TRBJ2-1 | NA | TRBD2 | TRBV28 | TGTGCCAGCAGCCTAGCGGGAGTGGTCAATGAGCAGTTCTTC | CASSLAGVVNEQFF
TRBJ2-2 | NA | TRBD1 | TRBV19 | TGTGCCAGTAGTAGGACAGGGGAGGGCACCGGGGAGCTGTTTTTT | CASSRTGEGTGELFF
TRBJ2-7 | NA | NA | TRBV5-4 | TGTGCCAGCAGCCCCGACAGTAGCTCCTACGAGCAGTACTTC | CASSPDSSSYEQYF
TRBJ1-1 | NA | TRBD1 | TRBV6-1 | TGTGCCAGCAGTGAAACAGGGGCTGGGACTGAAGCTTTCTTT | CASSETGAGTEAFF
TRBJ1-3 | NA | TRBD1 | TRBV6-1 | TGTGCCAGCAGTGGAACCAGGGGGCAAGGCGGAAACACCATATATTTT | CASSGTRGQGGNTIYF
TRBJ2-1 | NA | TRBD2 | TRBV27 | TGTGCCAGCAGTTTATATCTATCGAGGCTAGCGGGAGGGCCGGGGCTGAAGCAGTTCTTC | CASSLYLSRLAGGPGLKQFF
TRBJ2-2 | NA | NA | TRBV9 | TGTGCCGGCAGCGTAAGGGGCGGTACCGGGGAGCTGTTTTTT | CAGSVRGGTGELFF
TRBJ2-3 | NA | TRBD1 | TRBV28 | TGTGCCAGCAGTTACCCTCAGGGGGCTGGCACAGATACGCAGTATTTT | CASSYPQGAGTDTQYF
TRBJ2-3 | few | TRBD1 | TRBV9 | TGTGCCAGCAGCGTAGCACAGGGGGGTATGACAGATACGCAGTATTTT | CASSVAQGGMTDTQYF
TRBJ1-1 | NA | NA | TRBV2 | TGTGCCAGCAGCCAAGGGGGGGGCGGCACTGAAGCTTTCTTT | CASSQGGGGTEAFF
TRBJ2-2 | few | NA | TRBV30 | TGTGCCTGGAGGGAGGGAAACACCGGGGAGCTGTTTTTT | CAWREGNTGELFF
TRBJ2-1 | NA | NA | TRBV9 | TGTGCCAGCAGCGTGGCCGCTCTGTCCTACAATGAGCAGTTCTTC | CASSVAALSYNEQFF
TRBJ1-1 | few | TRBD1 | TRBV28 | TGTGCCAGCAGTTCTGGAACAGGGGGCCCCACTGAAGCTTTCTTT | CASSSGTGGPTEAFF
TRBJ1-1 | NA | TRBD1 | TRBV7-9 | TGTGCCAGCAGCTTAAGGACAGGGTTGGGCACTGAAGCTTTCTTT | CASSLRTGLGTEAFF
TRBJ2-5 | few | TRBD2 | TRBV19 | TGTGCCAGTAGTATAAGGGCTAGCGGGGTACAAGAGACCCAGTACTTC | CASSIRASGVQETQYF
TRBJ2-1 | NA | NA | TRBV29-1 | TGCAGCGTATTCTACGGGATCAATGAGCAGTTCTTC | CSVFYGINEQFF